A selection of T cell receptor beta chains follows, all from one sample in a study of early T cells in non-severe SARS-CoV-2 infection. TCRdb re-derived calls from the 5' RACE reads in MiXCR, one entry per CDR3 protein. The sample yields about 60,000 distinct CDR3 sequences, about an eighth seen once. The sample was whole blood. The receptors were gathered from an adult who was a healthcare worker with PCR-confirmed SARS-CoV-2 infection or an uninfected control (not recorded which). The CDR3 runs from the conserved cysteine through the conserved F or W. A D gene is named only where the DNA matches it firmly. Expanded clones are given a class, and other clones once, few, many or no size at all.

TRBV27	NA	TRBJ2-7	NA	TGTGCCAGCAGCCCGGACTGGGTGGGGGTCTACGAGCAGTACTTC	CASSPDWVGVYEQYF
TRBV20-1	NA	TRBJ1-5	TRBD1	TGCAGTGCTAGTAAACAGGGGAATCAGCCCCAGCATTTT	CSASKQGNQPQHF
TRBV2	many	TRBJ1-2	TRBD1	TGTGCCAGCAGTCCACAGGGGGTTGGTGGCTACACCTTC	CASSPQGVGGYTF
TRBV28	NA	TRBJ2-7	TRBD2	TGTGCCAGCACCTATAGCGGGAGGGCAACCTACGAGCAGTACTTC	CASTYSGRATYEQYF
TRBV29-1	NA	TRBJ1-3	NA	TGCAGCGTCCTAGAAACGGGATATGGAAACACCATATATTTT	CSVLETGYGNTIYF
TRBV6-1	NA	TRBJ1-1	NA	TGTGCCAGCAGGACATCCTGGGGGACTGAAGCTTTCTTT	CASRTSWGTEAFF
TRBV28	NA	TRBJ2-7	NA	TGTGCCAGCAGTTCCACCCGCTACGAGCAGTACTTC	CASSSTRYEQYF
TRBV27	few	TRBJ2-1	NA	TGTGCCAGCAGTGGCGGTGTAAGTTCCTTCTTTGATGAGCAGTTCTTC	CASSGGVSSFFDEQFF
TRBV7-2	NA	TRBJ2-7	TRBD2	TGTGCCAGCAGCTTAGGCGGTAGCGGGGGCGAGCAGTACTTC	CASSLGGSGGEQYF
TRBV20-1	NA	TRBJ2-2	TRBD2	TGCAGTGCTAGACTAGCGGGAGACACCGGGGAGCTGTTTTTT	CSARLAGDTGELFF
TRBV29-1	many	TRBJ2-7	NA	TGCAGCGTTGAAGATCTTCGGGGTTACGAGCAGTACTTC	CSVEDLRGYEQYF
TRBV2	NA	TRBJ2-5	NA	TGTGCCACCAGACGGGACCAGCAAGAGACCCAGTACTTC	CATRRDQQETQYF
TRBV18	many	TRBJ1-6	NA	TGTGCCAGCTCACCGGCAGACAATTCACCCCTCCACTTT	CASSPADNSPLHF
TRBV5-1	many	TRBJ2-3	NA	TGTGCCAGCAGTTTTTCAGGGAGCACAGATACGCAGTATTTT	CASSFSGSTDTQYF
TRBV6-1	few	TRBJ2-1	TRBD2	TGTGCCAGCAGACTAGCGGGAGGCCCGGGAGGTGGTGAGCAGTTCTTC	CASRLAGGPGGGEQFF
TRBV29-1	NA	TRBJ2-1	NA	TGCAGCGTTGACGGTCGGGCAATCAATGAGCAGTTCTTC	CSVDGRAINEQFF
TRBV29-1	NA	TRBJ2-1	NA	TGCAGCGTCCAAACCCGGAGCGTAGTCTCCTACAATGAGCAGTTCTTC	CSVQTRSVVSYNEQFF
TRBV3-1	NA	TRBJ1-1	NA	TGTGCCAGCAGTCAGAGGGTGTTTGGCACTGAAGCTTTCTTT	CASSQRVFGTEAFF
TRBV5-1	NA	TRBJ2-1	NA	TGCGCCAGCAGCTTGGGTGGGGGGCCGAAGTTCTTC	CASSLGGGPKFF
TRBV7-3	many	TRBJ1-2	NA	TGTGCCAGCAGCTTAACCCCGAGTGATGGCTACACCTTC	CASSLTPSDGYTF
TRBV20-1	few	TRBJ2-1	TRBD2	TGCAGTGCTACGGGGGGAGAAGTGAATGAGCAGTTCTTC	CSATGGEVNEQFF
TRBV10-3	NA	TRBJ2-1	TRBD2	TGTGCCATCAGTGAGGTCCTAGCGGGAGATGAGCAGTTCTTC	CAISEVLAGDEQFF
TRBV5-1	NA	TRBJ2-2	NA	TGCGCCAGCAGCTTATCAGTAGTGAACACCGGGGAGCTGTTTTTT	CASSLSVVNTGELFF
TRBV20-1	few	TRBJ2-7	NA	TGCAGTGCTACCTTACATTACGAGCAGTACTTC	CSATLHYEQYF
TRBV13	few	TRBJ1-4	TRBD1	TGTGCCAGCAGATTTACAGGGGGCACTGAAAAACTGTTTTTT	CASRFTGGTEKLFF
TRBV3-1	many	TRBJ2-3	TRBD1	TGTGCCAGCAGCCAGACAGGGTCGGGCACAGATACGCAGTATTTT	CASSQTGSGTDTQYF
TRBV30	many	TRBJ2-3	TRBD2	TGTGCCTGGAGTCCCGGACTAGCGGGAGAGAGAGATACGCAGTATTTT	CAWSPGLAGERDTQYF
TRBV5-1	many	TRBJ1-5	NA	TGCGCCAGCAGCTTCGGACAGTCTCAGCCCCAGCATTTT	CASSFGQSQPQHF
TRBV24-1	NA	TRBJ2-6	NA	TGTGCCACCAGCCAGTCCTCTGGGGCCAACGTCCTGACTTTC	CATSQSSGANVLTF
TRBV27	few	TRBJ2-6	NA	TGTGCCAGCGGGAAGGGGGGTAGCTCTGGGGCCAACGTCCTGACTTTC	CASGKGGSSGANVLTF
TRBV28	NA	TRBJ2-5	TRBD2	TGTGCCAGCACCGCGGGGGAGCAAGAGACCCAGTACTTC	CASTAGEQETQYF
TRBV12-3/TRBV12-4	many	TRBJ2-4	NA	TGTGCCAGCAGTTTGAAGAGGCAGGATCAAAACATTCAGTACTTC	CASSLKRQDQNIQYF
TRBV6-1	NA	TRBJ2-2	NA	TGTGCAGAATCGGGGACACCTTGGGGCGGGGAGCTGTTTTTT	CAESGTPWGGELFF
TRBV15	few	TRBJ2-1	TRBD2	TGTGCCACCAGCCTTCTAGCGGGAGGGAGGGATGAGCAGTTCTTC	CATSLLAGGRDEQFF
TRBV20-1	NA	TRBJ2-7	NA	TGCAGTGCTAGCGACTACGAGCAGTACTTC	CSASDYEQYF
TRBV6-1	NA	TRBJ2-2	NA	TGTGCCAGCAGTGTGGAGCTAGCGCCTACCGGGGAGCTGTTTTTT	CASSVELAPTGELFF
TRBV9	NA	TRBJ1-1	NA	TGTGCCAGCAGCGGGGGAGGGATTATGAACACTGAAGCTTTCTTT	CASSGGGIMNTEAFF
TRBV7-6	many	TRBJ2-3	NA	TGTGCCAGCAGCTTAAATACAGCCCGAGATACGCAGTATTTT	CASSLNTARDTQYF
TRBV7-9	few	TRBJ2-5	TRBD1	TGTGCCAGCAGCACCGGGACAGGGTCACAAGAGACCCAGTACTTC	CASSTGTGSQETQYF
TRBV5-1	few	TRBJ2-6	NA	TGCGCCAGCAGCCCCGAGGTGACCGGGGCCAACGTCCTGACTTTC	CASSPEVTGANVLTF
TRBV20-1	few	TRBJ2-7	TRBD2	TGCAGTGCTAACTTAGCCGCGGGGGTCCACGAGCAGTACTTC	CSANLAAGVHEQYF
TRBV20-1	many	TRBJ2-1	NA	TGCAGCGTGGGGCTTGGCGCGAGCTCCTACAATGAGCAGTTCTTC	CSVGLGASSYNEQFF
TRBV5-1	NA	TRBJ1-4	NA	TGCGCCAGCAGCCTGGACCGAGGCCGACTGTTTTTT	CASSLDRGRLFF
TRBV6-1	few	TRBJ2-7	NA	TGTGCCAGCAGGGTACTTAACCTCTACGAGCAGTACTTC	CASRVLNLYEQYF
TRBV29-1	few	TRBJ2-1	NA	TGCAGCGTTGGAGGAGGCCGAATACCCACCTACAATGAGCAGTTCTTC	CSVGGGRIPTYNEQFF
TRBV7-9	many	TRBJ2-3	NA	TGTGCCAGCAGCTTTAGCGGACCCACAGATACGCAGTATTTT	CASSFSGPTDTQYF
TRBV2	NA	TRBJ2-5	NA	TGTGCCAGCAGTGAAGCGCAGATCAGCCAAGAGACCCAGTACTTC	CASSEAQISQETQYF
TRBV7-6	few	TRBJ2-1	TRBD2	TGTGCCAGCAGCTCCCTATCCGGGACTAGTAACTCCTACAATGAGCAGTTCTTC	CASSSLSGTSNSYNEQFF
TRBV7-9	many	TRBJ1-2	TRBD1	TGTGCCAGCAGTCACAGGGGCGACTATGGCTACACCTTC	CASSHRGDYGYTF